Shown below are 22 T cell receptor beta chains from a single sample sequenced in a study of spatial heterogeneity in lung cancer. TCRdb re-called the 5' RACE reads through MiXCR, storing one row per CDR3 protein. This sample yields tens of thousands of distinct CDR3 sequences, of which roughly 12% are seen a single time; around 4.3% belongs to the top ten. Described time point: sample taken at primary tumor resection. The sequenced material consisted of unsorted whole RNA from tumor, nontumor lung or frozen PBMC. This specimen consisted of PBMCs, obtained at surgery. The receptors originated from a male donor with early-stage non-small cell lung cancer.

In this sample, this clonotype turned up a few times. The chain uses TRBV5-1 and TRBJ1-1, with D possibly matching TRBD1 (5 bases). Germline assignment: CDR1 SGHRS and CDR2 YFSETQ. V was shortened by 3 bases and J by 7 bases, with 13 bases between the two germline ends. The CDR3 length is 13 residues. The CDR3 region has the DNA TGCGCCAGCAGCTGGGGTAGGGGAAATGAAGCTTTCTTT. Translated: CASSWGRGNEAFF.

The chain couples TRBV7-8 to TRBJ2-3; 7 bases match TRBD1. Germline assignment: CDR1 SGHVS and CDR2 FQNEAQ. Unmatched junction bases numbered 10, after V lost 2 bases and J lost 5 bases. CDR3 length: 16 amino acids. CDR3 sequence reads: CASSLRSTGAVDTQYF. The DNA of the CDR3 is TGTGCCAGCAGCTTAAGGTCCACAGGGGCGGTAGATACGCAGTATTTT. The full variable domain, rest sourced from reference TRBV7-8 and TRBJ2-3, is GAGVSQSPRYKVAKRGQDVALRCDPISGHVSLFWYQQALGQGPEFLTYFQNEAQLDKSGLPSDRFFAERPEGSVSTLKIQRTQQEDSAVYLCASSLRSTGAVDTQYFGPGTRLTVL.

V and J are TRBV7-3 and TRBJ2-2; the D is unclear. Germline V gives CDR1 SGHTA, CDR2 FQGTGA. V was clipped by 5 bases and J by 0 bases, with 1 base between them. This CDR3 has 12 residues. The CDR3 DNA is TGTGCCAGCAGCGCGAACACCGGGGAGCTGTTTTTT. Translated, it gives CASSANTGELFF.

This rearrangement joins TRBV4-2 to TRBJ2-1; tentatively, D is TRBD2 (6 bases). With 0 bases removed from V and 10 bases from J, the gap between germline ends came to 16 bases. This CDR3 contains 15 residues. Per germline, CDR1 LGHNA and CDR2 YNFKEQ. CDR3 DNA: TGTGCCAGCAGCCAAGAGCGAAGGGACTTTGACGAGCAGTTCTTC. Translating gives CASSQERRDFDEQFF.

This clonotype has a handful of counts. The chain links TRBV10-1 to TRBJ2-1, with TRBD1 as a possible D gene (5 bases). V was clipped by 4 bases and J by 0 bases, with 7 bases between them. This CDR3 contains 14 residues. Per germline, CDR1 WNHNN and CDR2 SYGVQD (reference sequence). CDR3 sequence (DNA): TGCGCCAGCAGTGGACAGCGCTCCTACAATGAGCAGTTCTTC. Residues: CASSGQRSYNEQFF.

V and J are TRBV7-2 and TRBJ2-3, with no clear D. The V gene lost 1 base and the J gene lost 2 bases, with 10 bases spanning the gap. The CDR3 is 15 residues long. Germline CDR1 and CDR2: SGHTA and FQGNSA. CDR3 sequence (DNA): TGTGCCAGCAGCTTAGAGTCAGGCGTCACAGATACGCAGTATTTT. Translation gives CASSLESGVTDTQYF.

The V and J genes are TRBV29-1 and TRBJ1-2; D remains unclear. The V end lost 4 bases, the J end lost 8 bases, and 14 bases lay between the germline ends. Germline V CDR1 and CDR2: SQVTM, ANQGSEA. This CDR3 is 12 amino acids long. CDR3 loop: CSVVEWVVGYTF. CDR3 DNA sequence: TGCAGCGTTGTTGAGTGGGTTGTCGGCTACACCTTC.

This clonotype was seen more than once but under ten times. The chain recombines TRBV11-2 with TRBJ2-5; no reliable D call. Germline assignment: CDR1 SGHAT and CDR2 FQNNGV. The V end was cut by 2 bases, the J end by 4 bases, with 20 bases between. The CDR3 length is 17 residues. The CDR3 here is CASSLSVAGRLGETQYF. In DNA form, the CDR3 reads TGTGCCAGCAGCTTATCCGTGGCAGGACGGCTCGGAGAGACCCAGTACTTC. Full variable domain (rest looked up from reference TRBV11-2 and TRBJ2-5): EAGVAQSPRYKIIEKRQSVAFWCNPISGHATLYWYQQILGQGPKLLIQFQNNGVVDDSQLPKDRFSAERLKGVDSTLKIQPAKLEDSAVYLCASSLSVAGRLGETQYFGPGTRLLVL.

This clonotype occurred a few times. The CDR3 DNA is TGTGCCTGGACCCCCAGGACGGATTCCTATGGCTACACCTTC. This gives the protein CAWTPRTDSYGYTF. The rearrangement uses TRBV30 and TRBJ1-2, with D hard to call. The CDR3 is 14 residues long. CDR1 GTSNPN and CDR2 SVGIG come from the germline V gene (reference sequence). V lost 4 bases and J 4 bases, leaving 16 bases between the germline ends.

This clonotype was detected a few times. This chain uses TRBV7-9 with TRBJ2-3; D not resolved. V lost 2 bases and J 1 base, leaving 10 bases between the germline ends. The CDR3 loop spans 15 amino acids. Per germline, CDR1 SEHNR and CDR2 FQNEAQ (reference sequence). The CDR3 DNA sequence: TGTGCCAGCAGCTTAAGTCGGATGGGCACAGATACGCAGTATTTT. It translates to CASSLSRMGTDTQYF. Full variable domain (missing parts from reference TRBV7-9 and TRBJ2-3): DTGVSQNPRHKITKRGQNVTFRCDPISEHNRLYWYRQTLGQGPEFLTYFQNEAQLEKSRLLSDRFSAERPKGSFSTLEIQRTEQGDSAMYLCASSLSRMGTDTQYFGPGTRLTVL.

This clonotype occurred a few times. The chain carries TRBV5-1 and TRBJ2-3; 11 bases align to TRBD2. The V gene's germline CDR1 is SGHRS and CDR2 YFSETQ. The CDR3 runs 15 residues. V trimming: 4 bases; J trimming: 4 bases; junction bases outside the gene matches: 5. This CDR3 reads CASSLSGGASDTQYF. The CDR3 nucleotides are TGCGCCAGCAGCCTTAGCGGGGGGGCCTCAGATACGCAGTATTTT.

The J gene is TRBJ2-1, the V gene TRBV2; no clear D. This CDR3 is 15 amino acids long. Germline assignment: CDR1 SNHLY and CDR2 FYNNEI. Trimming stripped 6 bases from V and 0 bases from J, with 12 bases between. The CDR3 sequence is CASRGRLSSYNEQFF. The CDR3 DNA is TGTGCCAGCAGAGGACGGTTAAGCTCCTACAATGAGCAGTTCTTC.

This clonotype has just a few counts. The V call is TRBV11-2, the J call TRBJ2-7, with 10 positions matching TRBD1. The CDR3 is 16 amino acids. The germline V gene has CDR1 SGHAT and CDR2 FQNNGV. V dropped 5 bases and J dropped 3; count of bases not matched to a gene: 10. The CDR3 coding sequence is TGTGCCAGCAGCGAAGAATTTGGGACAGGGGACTACGAGCAGTACTTC. It yields the protein CASSEEFGTGDYEQYF. Based on the CDR3 plus reference TRBV11-2 and TRBJ2-7, the full variable domain is EAGVAQSPRYKIIEKRQSVAFWCNPISGHATLYWYQQILGQGPKLLIQFQNNGVVDDSQLPKDRFSAERLKGVDSTLKIQPAKLEDSAVYLCASSEEFGTGDYEQYFGPGTRLTVT.

V is TRBV30 and J is TRBJ1-5; TRBD1 matches at 7 bases. CDR3 length equals 13 residues. The V and J ends lost 5 bases and 5 bases, in that order; junction bases with no gene match: 6. Germline V CDR1 and CDR2: GTSNPN, SVGIG (reference sequence). CDR3: CAWGTVGDQPQHF. The CDR3, as DNA: TGTGCCTGGGGGACAGTAGGGGATCAGCCCCAGCATTTT.

The J gene is TRBJ2-7, the V gene TRBV9; 7 positions match TRBD2. V lost 0 bases, J lost 4 bases, and 7 bases stayed unmatched. The CDR3 loop spans 15 amino acids. CDR1 and CDR2 from the germline V gene are SGDLS and YYNGEE. CDR3 residues: CASSVGLAAVYEQYF. The CDR3 nucleotides are TGTGCCAGCAGCGTAGGGCTAGCGGCCGTTTACGAGCAGTACTTC.

V usage is TRBV20-1 and J usage is TRBJ2-7; the D is unclear. Germline-derived CDR1 and CDR2 are DFQATT and SNEGSKA (reference sequence). V dropped 0 bases and J dropped 5 bases, with 26 bases sitting between them. The CDR3 extends over 18 amino acids. The CDR3 is CSARDLIGQKPYFNEQYF. CDR3 coding DNA: TGCAGTGCTAGAGATTTAATAGGCCAGAAGCCCTACTTTAACGAGCAGTACTTC.

In this sample, this clonotype turned up once. V and J are TRBV21-1 and TRBJ2-4; the table's D gene call, TRBD1, was not cross checked with the DNA. TRBV21-1 is annotated as a pseudogene. This CDR3 has 15 residues. For the CDR3, the DNA is TGTGCCAGCAGCACCCGGACAGGGGCCAAAAACATTCAGTACTTC. Its translation is CASSTRTGAKNIQYF.

This clonotype was seen a handful of times. This chain uses TRBV7-3 with TRBJ1-1; D gene unclear. CDR1 is SGHTA, CDR2 FQGTGA, per germline. The CDR3 has 17 residues. Trimming cost V 5 bases and J 3 bases, with 22 bases left between them. The CDR3 DNA reads TGTGCCAGCAGCCCTTCGAGATCTCCCATGAGGGACACTGAAGCTTTCTTT. This encodes CASSPSRSPMRDTEAFF.

This clonotype was picked up one time. J is TRBJ2-1 and V is TRBV30; TRBD2 might be the D (5 bases). Per germline, CDR1 GTSNPN and CDR2 SVGIG (reference sequence). The CDR3 has 12 residues. V lost 5 bases to trimming and J lost 8 bases, with 13 bases between them. In nucleotides, the CDR3 is TGTGCCTGGGAGCGGCTCGGCGATGAGCAGTTCTTC. This gives the protein CAWERLGDEQFF.

The V gene is TRBV12-3 or TRBV12-4, the J gene TRBJ2-2, with 7 bases matching TRBD2. Losses at the gene ends were 7 bases for V and 6 bases for J; bases not matched to a gene: 8. The CDR3 runs 14 residues. DNA for the CDR3: TGTGCCAGCACCTGGGGGAGCGGGGCCGGGGAGCTGTTTTTT. Its protein is CASTWGSGAGELFF.

The V call is TRBV5-1, the J call TRBJ2-7, with 8 bases lining up with TRBD2. Germline V gives CDR1 SGHRS, CDR2 YFSETQ. The CDR3 totals 15 residues. V lost 0 bases to trimming and J lost 3 bases; unmatched junction nucleotides: 5. Here the CDR3 reads CASSLGSGGGYEQYF. The CDR3 DNA follows: TGCGCCAGCAGCTTGGGGAGCGGGGGTGGCTACGAGCAGTACTTC.

This chain links TRBV29-1 with TRBJ2-7, with TRBD1 identical over 10 bases. Germline V CDR1 and CDR2: SQVTM, ANQGSEA. CDR3 length: 15 residues. Losses at the gene ends were 5 bases for V and 0 bases for J; bases not matched to a gene: 7. The CDR3 sequence is CSVLGQGGSSYEQYF. In DNA form, the CDR3 reads TGCAGCGTTCTCGGACAGGGGGGTAGCTCCTACGAGCAGTACTTC.